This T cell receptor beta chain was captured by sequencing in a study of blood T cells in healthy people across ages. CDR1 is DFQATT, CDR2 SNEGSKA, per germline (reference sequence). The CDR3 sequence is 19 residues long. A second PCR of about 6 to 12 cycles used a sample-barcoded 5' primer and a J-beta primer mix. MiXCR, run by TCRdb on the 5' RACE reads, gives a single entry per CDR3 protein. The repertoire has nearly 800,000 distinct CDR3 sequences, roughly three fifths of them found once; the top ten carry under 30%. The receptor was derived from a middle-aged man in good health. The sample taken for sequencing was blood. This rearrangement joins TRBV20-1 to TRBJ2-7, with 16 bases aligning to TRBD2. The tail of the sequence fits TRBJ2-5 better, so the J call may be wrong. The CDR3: CSARRGLAGGRQGQETQYF. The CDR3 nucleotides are TGCAGTGCTAGGAGGGGACTAGCGGGGGGGCGACAAGGTCAAGAGACCCAGTACTTC.